A single sample is the source of the 12 T cell receptor beta chains below, sequenced in a study of shared clonotypes between healthy human individuals. Assay: immunoSEQ multiplex PCR; the TCRdb copy retains only in-frame clones and omits some. This sample has over a million clones, with 98% found just once. What was sequenced was naive CD4+ T cells sorted from blood. The subset is: CD45RA+ positively selected. The receptor set was obtained from a young man in good health.

CDR3 in amino acids: CASKLAGPYEQYF. DNA of the CDR3: TGTGCCAGCAAATTAGCGGGACCCTACGAGCAGTACTTC. The V and J genes are TRBV5-4 and TRBJ2-7; the match to TRBD2 covers 8 bases. CDR3 length equals 13 residues. Germline lookup yields CDR1 SGHNT and CDR2 YYREEE (reference sequence). V was clipped by 6 bases and J by 2 bases; unmatched bases: 4.

The chain employs TRBV7-9 and TRBJ2-7; the D is unclear. CDR3 length: 14 amino acids. CDR1 and CDR2 (germline): SEHNR, FQNEAQ (reference sequence). V was pared by 5 bases and J by 2 bases, with 13 bases between. The CDR3 bases are TGTGCCAGCAGCAAAGGGCCATCTCCCTACGAGCAGTACTTC. Translated, it gives CASSKGPSPYEQYF.

The chain has TRBV9 and TRBJ2-7; 9 nucleotides line up with TRBD1. Germline V CDR1 and CDR2: SGDLS, YYNGEE. The CDR3 length is 14 residues. The trim removed 1 base at V and 5 bases at J, leaving 4 bases unmatched. The CDR3 reads CASSVLGTGNEQYF. CDR3 in DNA: TGTGCCAGCAGCGTACTTGGGACAGGGAACGAGCAGTACTTC.

This chain joins TRBV25-1 and TRBJ1-1; D not certain. The CDR3 has 13 amino acids. Germline CDR1 MGHDK, CDR2 SYGVNS. Trimming left V 6 bases short and J 4 bases short, with 12 bases between. This CDR3 reads CASSQTRTTEAFF. The CDR3 nucleotides are TGTGCCAGCAGCCAAACCCGGACCACTGAAGCTTTCTTT.

This clone was found once. V is TRBV28 and J is TRBJ2-2, with D unclear. Germline V gene data show CDR1 as MDHEN and CDR2 as SYDVKM. Trimming took off 5 bases at V and 9 bases at J, with 16 bases between the two ends. The CDR3 extends over 14 amino acids. CDR3 nucleotide sequence: TGTGCCAGCAGTCCTCTTGAAGGGCATCGGGAGCTGTTTTTT. Its translation is CASSPLEGHRELFF.

In the case of this clone: At the DNA level, this CDR3 is encoded by other sequences in the same sample as well. The chain carries TRBV18 and TRBJ2-1; 11 bases fit TRBD2. CDR1 is KGHSH and CDR2 is LQKENI in the germline V gene. This CDR3 comprises 15 residues. The V and J ends lost 2 bases and 6 bases, in that order; junction bases with no gene match: 3. CDR3 sequence (DNA): TGTGCCAGCTCACCAGGACTAGCGGGTGCCAATGAGCAGTTCTTC. It specifies CASSPGLAGANEQFF.

The CDR3 here is CASNLDASGANVLTF. The DNA of the CDR3 is TGTGCCAGCAACCTTGACGCCTCTGGGGCCAACGTCCTGACTTTC. The J gene is TRBJ2-6, the V gene TRBV2; D remains unclear. V gave up 7 bases and J gave up 0 bases, with 10 bases separating them. The V gene's germline CDR1 is SNHLY and CDR2 FYNNEI. CDR3 size: 15 residues. Looking up the rest from reference TRBV2 and TRBJ2-6 gives the full variable domain: EPEVTQTPSHQVTQMGQEVILRCVPISNHLYFYWYRQILGQKVEFLVSFYNNEISEKSEIFDDQFSVERPDGSNFTLKIRSTKLEDSAMYFCASNLDASGANVLTFGAGSRLTVL.

V and J are TRBV28 and TRBJ1-5; D gene unclear. Looked up from germline, CDR1 is MDHEN and CDR2 is SYDVKM. The CDR3 is 13 amino acids. V was trimmed by 7 bases and J by 0 bases, leaving 7 bases between them. The CDR3 nucleotides are TGTGCCAGCACCACAGTTAGCAATCAGCCCCAGCATTTT. Encoded protein: CASTTVSNQPQHF. Combining the CDR3 with reference TRBV28 and TRBJ1-5 gives the whole variable domain DVKVTQSSRYLVKRTGEKVFLECVQDMDHENMFWYRQDPGLGLRLIYFSYDVKMKEKGDIPEGYSVSREKKERFSLILESASTNQTSMYLCASTTVSNQPQHFGDGTRLSIL.

This rearrangement joins TRBV28 to TRBJ2-1, with TRBD2 matching 8 bases. The CDR3 runs to 15 residues. Germline trimming cut 5 bases from V and 6 bases from J; bases unmatched to any gene: 9. Germline V CDR1 and CDR2: MDHEN, SYDVKM. In DNA, the CDR3 is TGTGCCAGCAGTCCCCGGGGGGGAGCTAGCAATGAGCAGTTCTTC. Its translation: CASSPRGGASNEQFF. Combining the CDR3 with reference TRBV28 and TRBJ2-1 gives the whole variable domain DVKVTQSSRYLVKRTGEKVFLECVQDMDHENMFWYRQDPGLGLRLIYFSYDVKMKEKGDIPEGYSVSREKKERFSLILESASTNQTSMYLCASSPRGGASNEQFFGPGTRLTVL.

This clone has a single count. In DNA form, the CDR3 reads TGTGCCAGCCTACCTCCGGGACTAGCCTACAATGAGCAGTTCTTC. Amino acid sequence: CASLPPGLAYNEQFF. The chain employs TRBV7-2 and TRBJ2-1, with 8 bases fitting TRBD2. Germline V gene data show CDR1 as SGHTA and CDR2 as FQGNSA. This CDR3 region has 15 residues. V trimming: 8 bases; J trimming: 2 bases; junction bases outside the gene matches: 8.

The chain joins TRBV6-6 to TRBJ2-1, with 9 positions matching TRBD1. Germline CDR1 and CDR2: MNHNY and SVGAGI (reference sequence). The CDR3 has 14 amino acids. J lost 2 bases, V lost 7 bases, and 3 bases had no gene match. In nucleotides, the CDR3 is TGTGCCAGCAACAGGGGGCATCCCTACAATGAGCAGTTCTTC. This codes for CASNRGHPYNEQFF.

The gene calls are TRBV7-9 and TRBJ2-7, with D possibly TRBD2 on 5 matching bases. The CDR3 has 14 amino acids. The V gene lost 2 bases and the J gene lost 6 bases, with 14 bases spanning the gap. CDR1 is SEHNR, CDR2 FQNEAQ, per germline (reference sequence). The CDR3 here is CASSLLWETGEQYF. In DNA, the CDR3 is TGTGCCAGCAGCTTATTGTGGGAGACCGGCGAGCAGTACTTC.